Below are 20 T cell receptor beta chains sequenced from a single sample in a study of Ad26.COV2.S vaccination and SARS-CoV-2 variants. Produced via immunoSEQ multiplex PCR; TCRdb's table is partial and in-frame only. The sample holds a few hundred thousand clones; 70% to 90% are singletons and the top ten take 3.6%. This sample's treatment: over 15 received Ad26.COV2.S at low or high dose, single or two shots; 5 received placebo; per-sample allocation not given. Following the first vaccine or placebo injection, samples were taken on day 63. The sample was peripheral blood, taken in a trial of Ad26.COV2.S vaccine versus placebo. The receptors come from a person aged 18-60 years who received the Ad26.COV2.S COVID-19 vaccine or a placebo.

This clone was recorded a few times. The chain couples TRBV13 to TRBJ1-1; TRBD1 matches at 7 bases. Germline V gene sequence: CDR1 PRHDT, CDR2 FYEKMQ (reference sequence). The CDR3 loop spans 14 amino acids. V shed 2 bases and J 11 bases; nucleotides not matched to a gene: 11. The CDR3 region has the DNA TGTGCCAGCAGCTTAACCCAAGGGTACAGGGGTGCTTTCTTT. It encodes CASSLTQGYRGAFF.

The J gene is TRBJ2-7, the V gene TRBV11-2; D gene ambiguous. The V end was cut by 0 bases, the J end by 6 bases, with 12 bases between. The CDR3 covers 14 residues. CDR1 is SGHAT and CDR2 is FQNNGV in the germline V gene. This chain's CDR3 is CASSLDKVSGEQYF. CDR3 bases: TGTGCCAGCAGCTTAGATAAGGTTTCCGGCGAGCAGTACTTC.

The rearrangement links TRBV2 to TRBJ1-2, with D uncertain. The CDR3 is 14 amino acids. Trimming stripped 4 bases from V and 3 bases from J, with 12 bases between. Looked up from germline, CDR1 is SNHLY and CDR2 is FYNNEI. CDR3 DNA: TGTGCCAGCAGTGCCAGGTTAGGATACTATGGCTACACCTTC. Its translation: CASSARLGYYGYTF.

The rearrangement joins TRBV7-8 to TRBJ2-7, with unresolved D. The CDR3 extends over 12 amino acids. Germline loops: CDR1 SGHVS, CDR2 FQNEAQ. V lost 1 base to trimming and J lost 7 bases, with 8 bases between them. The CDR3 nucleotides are TGTGCCAGCAGCTTAGTCAGCACAGAGCAGTACTTC. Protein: CASSLVSTEQYF.

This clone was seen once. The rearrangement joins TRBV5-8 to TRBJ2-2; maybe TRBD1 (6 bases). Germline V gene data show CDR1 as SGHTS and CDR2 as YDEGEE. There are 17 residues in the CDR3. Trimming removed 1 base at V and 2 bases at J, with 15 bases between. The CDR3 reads CASSLTGSFPNTGELFF. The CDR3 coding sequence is TGTGCCAGCAGCTTGACAGGGTCCTTCCCAAACACCGGGGAGCTGTTTTTT.

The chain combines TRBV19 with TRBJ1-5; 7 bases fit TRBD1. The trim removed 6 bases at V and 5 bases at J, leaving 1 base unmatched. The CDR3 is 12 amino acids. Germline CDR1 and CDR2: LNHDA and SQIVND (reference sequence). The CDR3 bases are TGTGCCAGTAGAACAGGGGATCAGCCCCAGCATTTT. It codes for CASRTGDQPQHF. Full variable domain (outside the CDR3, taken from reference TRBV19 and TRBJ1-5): DGGITQSPKYLFRKEGQNVTLSCEQNLNHDAMYWYRQDPGQGLRLIYYSQIVNDFQKGDIAEGYSVSREKKESFPLTVTSAQKNPTAFYLCASRTGDQPQHFGDGTRLSIL.

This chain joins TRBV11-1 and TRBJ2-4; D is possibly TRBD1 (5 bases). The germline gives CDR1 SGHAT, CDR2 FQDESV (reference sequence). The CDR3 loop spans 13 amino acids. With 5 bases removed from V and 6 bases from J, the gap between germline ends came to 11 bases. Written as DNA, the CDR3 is TGTGCCAGCAGCCCCGACAGAAGAAACATTCAGTACTTC. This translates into CASSPDRRNIQYF.

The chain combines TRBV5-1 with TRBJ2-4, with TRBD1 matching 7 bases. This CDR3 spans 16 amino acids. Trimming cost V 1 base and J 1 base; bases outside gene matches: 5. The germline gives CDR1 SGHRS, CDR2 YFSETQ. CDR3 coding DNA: TGCGCCAGCAGCTTGAGGGACAGAGGGGCCAAAAACATTCAGTACTTC. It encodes CASSLRDRGAKNIQYF.

In DNA, the CDR3 is TGTGCCAGCAGCTTTACGACAGCTCAAGAGACCCAGTACTTC. It specifies CASSFTTAQETQYF. The chain joins TRBV11-2 to TRBJ2-5; D is perhaps TRBD1 (5 bases). Trimming took 3 bases from V and 2 from J, leaving 10 bases between them. The CDR3 is 14 residues long. The germline CDR1 and CDR2 sequences are SGHAT and FQNNGV.

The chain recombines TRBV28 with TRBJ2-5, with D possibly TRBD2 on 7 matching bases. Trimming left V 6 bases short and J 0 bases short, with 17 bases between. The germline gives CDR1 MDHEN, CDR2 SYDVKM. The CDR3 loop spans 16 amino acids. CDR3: CASRARRGQDQETQYF. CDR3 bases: TGTGCCAGCAGAGCCCGGCGGGGGCAGGACCAAGAGACCCAGTACTTC.

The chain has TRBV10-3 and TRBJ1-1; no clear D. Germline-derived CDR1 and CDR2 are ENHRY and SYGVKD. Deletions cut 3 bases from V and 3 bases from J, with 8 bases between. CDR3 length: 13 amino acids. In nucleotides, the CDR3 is TGTGCCATCAGTGAATTCCCACACACTGAAGCTTTCTTT. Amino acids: CAISEFPHTEAFF.

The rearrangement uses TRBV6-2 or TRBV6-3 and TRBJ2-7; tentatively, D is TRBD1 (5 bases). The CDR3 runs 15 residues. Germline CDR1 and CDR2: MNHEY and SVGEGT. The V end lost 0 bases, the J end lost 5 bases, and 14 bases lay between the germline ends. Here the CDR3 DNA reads TGTGCCAGCAGTTACTCATGGAGCCTAGGGGACGAGCAGTACTTC. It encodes CASSYSWSLGDEQYF.

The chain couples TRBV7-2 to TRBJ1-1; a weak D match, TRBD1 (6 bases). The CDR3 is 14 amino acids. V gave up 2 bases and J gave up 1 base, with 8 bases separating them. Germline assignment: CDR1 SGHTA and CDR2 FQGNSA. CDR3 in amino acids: CASSLSGANTEAFF. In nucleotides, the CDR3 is TGTGCCAGCAGCTTATCAGGGGCGAACACTGAAGCTTTCTTT. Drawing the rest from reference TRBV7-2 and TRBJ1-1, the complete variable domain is GAGVSQSPSNKVTEKGKDVELRCDPISGHTALYWYRQSLGQGLEFLIYFQGNSAPDKSGLPSDRFSAERTGGSVSTLTIQRTQQEDSAVYLCASSLSGANTEAFFGQGTRLTVV.

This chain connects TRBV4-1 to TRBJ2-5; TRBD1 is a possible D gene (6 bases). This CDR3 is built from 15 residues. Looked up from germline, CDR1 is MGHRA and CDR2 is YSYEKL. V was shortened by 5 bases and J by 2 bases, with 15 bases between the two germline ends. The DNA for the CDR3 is TGCGCCAGCAGCGGATACAGGGCCGTTCAAGAGACCCAGTACTTC. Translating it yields CASSGYRAVQETQYF.

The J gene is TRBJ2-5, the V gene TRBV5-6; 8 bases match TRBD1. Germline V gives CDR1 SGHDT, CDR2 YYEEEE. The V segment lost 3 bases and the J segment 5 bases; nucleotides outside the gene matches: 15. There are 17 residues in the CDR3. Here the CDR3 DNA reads TGTGCCAGCAGCTCAGGGGCAGGGGGCCCATATCGGGAGACCCAGTACTTC. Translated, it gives CASSSGAGGPYRETQYF. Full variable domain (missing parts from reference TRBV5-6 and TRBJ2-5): DAGVTQSPTHLIKTRGQQVTLRCSPKSGHDTVSWYQQALGQGPQFIFQYYEEEERQRGNFPDRFSGHQFPNYSSELNVNALLLGDSALYLCASSSGAGGPYRETQYFGPGTRLLVL.

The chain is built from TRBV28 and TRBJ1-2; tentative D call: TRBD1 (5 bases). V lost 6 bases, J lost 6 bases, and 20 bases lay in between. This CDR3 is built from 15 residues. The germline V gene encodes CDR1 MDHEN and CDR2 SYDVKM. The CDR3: CASSPAIPRVDGYTF. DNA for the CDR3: TGTGCCAGCAGCCCTGCAATCCCCAGGGTTGATGGCTACACCTTC.

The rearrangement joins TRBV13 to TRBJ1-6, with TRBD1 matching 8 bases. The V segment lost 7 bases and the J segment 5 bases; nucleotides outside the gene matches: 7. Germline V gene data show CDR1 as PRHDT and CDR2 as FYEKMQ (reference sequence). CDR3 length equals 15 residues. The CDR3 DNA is TGTGCCAGCATCTCGACAGGGGAGCATAATTCACCCCTCCACTTT. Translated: CASISTGEHNSPLHF.

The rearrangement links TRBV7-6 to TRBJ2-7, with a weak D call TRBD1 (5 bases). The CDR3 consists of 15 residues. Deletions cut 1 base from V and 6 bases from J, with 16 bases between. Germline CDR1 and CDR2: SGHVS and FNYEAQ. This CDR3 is CASSLVSGKDREQYF. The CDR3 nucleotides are TGTGCCAGCAGCTTAGTTTCAGGGAAGGATCGCGAGCAGTACTTC.

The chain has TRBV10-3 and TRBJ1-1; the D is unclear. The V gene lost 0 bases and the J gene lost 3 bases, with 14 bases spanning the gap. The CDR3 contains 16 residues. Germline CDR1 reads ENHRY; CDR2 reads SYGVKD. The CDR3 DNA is TGTGCCATCAGTGAGTCTATATACGGGCGCGACACTGAAGCTTTCTTT. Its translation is CAISESIYGRDTEAFF.

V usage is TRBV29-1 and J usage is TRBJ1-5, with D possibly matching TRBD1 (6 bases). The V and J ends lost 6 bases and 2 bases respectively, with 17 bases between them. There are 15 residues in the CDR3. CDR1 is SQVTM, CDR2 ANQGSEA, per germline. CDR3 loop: CSVAGGASGNQPQHF. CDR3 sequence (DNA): TGCAGCGTGGCCGGGGGGGCGAGTGGCAATCAGCCCCAGCATTTT.